This T cell receptor beta chain derives from a study of blood T cell repertoires in COVID-19. Across the study: Sites in the United States, Italy and Spain provided acute and convalescent COVID-19 samples. The analysed material was cDNA or gDNA that came from T cells, B-cell-depleted T cells, or PBMCs.

In the original processing: Estimation of nucleated cell counts was performed using reference gene primer amplification. Repertoires were generated with immunoSEQ multiplex PCR, while TCRdb's copy carries only in-frame clones and drops some. The DNA gave D and trimming, while V, J and clone size come from that table. The table includes some 250,000 clones, 85% to 90% detected once. This clone has just a few counts. Germline CDR1 and CDR2: LNHDA and SQIVND (reference sequence). The CDR3 consists of 13 residues. V lost 6 bases to trimming and J lost 2 bases; unmatched junction nucleotides: 4. This sequence originates from a woman in her 40s who had recovered from COVID-19. The chain employs TRBV19 and TRBJ2-7; 7 bases agree with TRBD1. Material: peripheral blood. The CDR3 here is CASSDREPYEQYF. The DNA for the CDR3 is TGTGCCAGTAGCGACAGGGAACCCTACGAGCAGTACTTC.